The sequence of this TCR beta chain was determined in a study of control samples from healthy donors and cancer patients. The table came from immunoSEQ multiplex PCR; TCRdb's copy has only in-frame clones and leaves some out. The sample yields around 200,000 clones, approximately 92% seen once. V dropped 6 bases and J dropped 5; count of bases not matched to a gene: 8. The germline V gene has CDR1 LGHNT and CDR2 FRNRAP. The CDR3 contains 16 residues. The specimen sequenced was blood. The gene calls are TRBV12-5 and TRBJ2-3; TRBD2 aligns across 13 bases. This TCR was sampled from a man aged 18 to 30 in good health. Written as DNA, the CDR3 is TGTGCTAGTGGCAGTGGGACTAGCGGGGCGGGAGATACGCAGTATTTT. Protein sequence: CASGSGTSGAGDTQYF.